This T cell receptor beta chain came from a study of identifying expanded T cells in peripheral blood. V lost 5 bases and J lost 4, with 11 bases in between. The CDR3 totals 13 residues. Looked up from germline, CDR1 is SEHNR and CDR2 is FQNEAQ (reference sequence). Clones were sequenced by immunoSEQ multiplex PCR, and TCRdb holds only the in-frame ones, with some missing. The table has around 120,000 clones, approximately 86% seen once. The study, taken as a whole, reports: Technical replicates showed roughly 1.2 changed clones; roughly two weeks roughly 18; four weeks 19. Approximately two-week clone count variance significantly increased as total template count grew.

Details on this clone: Its antigen is unknown.

The receptor was derived from a person between 18 and 75 years old in good health. The V and J genes are TRBV7-9 and TRBJ1-1; D ambiguous. Sequencing was done on a sample of blood. CDR3 nucleotides: TGTGCCAGCAGCCCGCCGGCAGCCACTGAAGCTTTCTTT. Translating gives CASSPPAATEAFF. Based on the CDR3 plus reference TRBV7-9 and TRBJ1-1, the full variable domain is DTGVSQNPRHKITKRGQNVTFRCDPISEHNRLYWYRQTLGQGPEFLTYFQNEAQLEKSRLLSDRFSAERPKGSFSTLEIQRTEQGDSAMYLCASSPPAATEAFFGQGTRLTVV.